Below are 8 T cell receptor beta chains sequenced from a single sample in a study of T cell repertoires in cytomegalovirus infection. MiXCR was run by TCRdb on the reads, yielding one entry per CDR3 protein. The sample has about 530,000 distinct CDR3 sequences, about 30% seen once. The sample taken for sequencing was PBMCs. The receptors were gathered from a human donor in good health (CMV status not recorded). Some clones in this sample may be carry-over from other donors' samples.

At least ten counts were recorded for this clonotype. The chain is built from TRBV7-9 and TRBJ1-2, with 9 bases lining up with TRBD1. This CDR3 region has 13 residues. Losses at the gene ends were 8 bases for V and 8 bases for J; bases not matched to a gene: 9. Germline V gene lookup returns CDR1 SEHNR and CDR2 FQNEAQ (reference sequence). The CDR3 loop is CASGGQGIGGYTF. The CDR3 nucleotides read TGTGCCAGCGGAGGACAGGGGATTGGGGGCTACACCTTC.

The rearrangement joins TRBV28 to TRBJ1-3; no firm D call. With 3 bases removed from V and 2 bases from J, the gap between germline ends came to 8 bases. The CDR3 consists of 14 residues. Germline CDR1 reads MDHEN; CDR2 reads SYDVKM. CDR3 coding DNA: TGTGCCAGCAGTTTTAGTCGAGCTGGAAACACCATATATTTT. This sequence encodes CASSFSRAGNTIYF. The whole variable domain, remainder taken from reference TRBV28 and TRBJ1-3, is DVKVTQSSRYLVKRTGEKVFLECVQDMDHENMFWYRQDPGLGLRLIYFSYDVKMKEKGDIPEGYSVSREKKERFSLILESASTNQTSMYLCASSFSRAGNTIYFGEGSWLTVV.

The V call is TRBV6-1, the J call TRBJ1-1; D perhaps matches TRBD1 (5 bases). The germline V gene has CDR1 MNHNS and CDR2 SASEGT. V was cut by 2 bases and J by 7 bases, with 17 bases left in between. The CDR3 length is 15 residues. The chain's CDR3 is CASSEIGTGRNEAFF. CDR3 sequence (DNA): TGTGCCAGCAGTGAAATTGGGACCGGGAGAAATGAAGCTTTCTTT.

This clonotype was counted at least ten times. The rearrangement uses TRBV7-8 and TRBJ2-1; D remains unclear. CDR3 length: 14 amino acids. Trimming removed 5 bases at V and 6 bases at J, with 14 bases between. Germline V gene sequence: CDR1 SGHVS, CDR2 FQNEAQ. CDR3 region: CASSGEAWGNEQFF. In DNA form, the CDR3 reads TGTGCCAGCAGCGGCGAAGCGTGGGGCAATGAGCAGTTCTTC.

The chain has TRBV6-5 and TRBJ2-1, with 13 bases that match TRBD2. This CDR3 spans 18 amino acids. V dropped 4 bases and J dropped 5; count of bases not matched to a gene: 11. CDR1 is MNHEY, CDR2 SVGAGI, per germline. The CDR3 loop reads CASSSGLAGAPWDNEQFF. The CDR3 DNA follows: TGTGCCAGCAGTTCCGGACTAGCGGGAGCCCCGTGGGACAATGAGCAGTTCTTC.

The chain combines TRBV24-1 with TRBJ1-5; D not resolved. Trimming removed 7 bases at V and 0 bases at J, with 6 bases between. Per germline, CDR1 KGHDR and CDR2 SFDVKD. This CDR3 comprises 13 residues. This CDR3 is CATSQYSNQPQHF. CDR3 coding DNA: TGTGCCACCAGCCAATATAGCAATCAGCCCCAGCATTTT.

This clonotype was observed a handful of times. The rearrangement links TRBV11-2 to TRBJ1-6; 11 bases agree with TRBD1. The V gene's germline CDR1 is SGHAT and CDR2 FQNNGV. Trimming at V came to 4 bases and at J to 10 bases, leaving 3 bases not matched to a gene. CDR3 size: 14 residues. CDR3 region: CASSSGQGASPLHF. CDR3 nucleotides: TGTGCCAGCAGCTCAGGACAGGGGGCCTCACCCCTCCACTTT.

This rearrangement joins TRBV5-5 to TRBJ2-3; the D gene is possibly TRBD2 (6 bases). Trimming pared 0 bases from V and 2 bases from J, leaving 13 bases between. Germline assignment: CDR1 SGHKS and CDR2 YYEKEE (reference sequence). The CDR3 spans 16 residues. CDR3 protein: CASSLAWGLSTDTQYF. CDR3 in DNA: TGTGCCAGCAGCTTGGCGTGGGGACTCTCCACAGATACGCAGTATTTT.